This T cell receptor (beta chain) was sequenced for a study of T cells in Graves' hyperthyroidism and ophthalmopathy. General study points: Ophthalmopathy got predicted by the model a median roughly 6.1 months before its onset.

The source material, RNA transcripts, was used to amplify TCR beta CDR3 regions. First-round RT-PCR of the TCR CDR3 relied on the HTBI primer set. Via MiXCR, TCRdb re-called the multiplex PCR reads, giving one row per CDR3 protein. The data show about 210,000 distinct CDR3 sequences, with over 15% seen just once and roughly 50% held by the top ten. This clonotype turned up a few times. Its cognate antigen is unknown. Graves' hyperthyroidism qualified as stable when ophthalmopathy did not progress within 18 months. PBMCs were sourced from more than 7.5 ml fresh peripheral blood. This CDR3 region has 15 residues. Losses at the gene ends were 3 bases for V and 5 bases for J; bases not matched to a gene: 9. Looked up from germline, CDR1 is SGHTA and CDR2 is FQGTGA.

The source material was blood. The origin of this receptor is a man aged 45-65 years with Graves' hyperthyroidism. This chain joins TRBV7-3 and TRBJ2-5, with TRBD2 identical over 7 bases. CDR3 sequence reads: CASSFVAGDTETQYF. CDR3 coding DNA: TGTGCCAGCAGCTTCGTGGCGGGAGATACGGAGACCCAGTACTTC.